The 9 T cell receptor beta chains reported below all come from one sample, sequenced in a study of blood T cell repertoires in COVID-19. Sequencing used immunoSEQ multiplex PCR; TCRdb keeps in-frame clones, though not all of them. The data contain roughly 38,000 clones, just under 75% of them singletons. The sequenced sample consisted of peripheral blood. The source is a man in his 70s with COVID-19, enrolled during active disease.

The rearrangement uses TRBV5-1 and TRBJ2-1; possibly TRBD2 for D (6 bases). V was shortened by 5 bases and J by 0 bases, with 15 bases between the two germline ends. Germline V lookup: CDR1 SGHRS, CDR2 YFSETQ. The CDR3 covers 16 residues. CDR3 in amino acids: CASSNIAESSYNEQFF. For the CDR3, the DNA is TGCGCCAGCAGTAATATAGCGGAAAGCTCCTACAATGAGCAGTTCTTC. Using reference TRBV5-1 and TRBJ2-1 for the parts outside the CDR3, the full variable domain is KAGVTQTPRYLIKTRGQQVTLSCSPISGHRSVSWYQQTPGQGLQFLFEYFSETQRNKGNFPGRFSGRQFSNSRSEMNVSTLELGDSALYLCASSNIAESSYNEQFFGPGTRLTVL.

In its sample, this clone was seen a few times. The rearrangement links TRBV29-1 to TRBJ2-1; TRBD1 might be the D (5 bases). Germline V lookup: CDR1 SQVTM, CDR2 ANQGSEA. This CDR3 has 13 residues. Trimming stripped 5 bases from V and 8 bases from J, with 16 bases between. The CDR3 loop is CSVTEQSGYEQFF. CDR3 DNA: TGCAGCGTTACCGAACAGTCAGGGTATGAGCAGTTCTTC.

V and J are TRBV28 and TRBJ1-1, with TRBD1 as a possible D gene (6 bases). The V end lost 7 bases, the J end lost 4 bases, and 22 bases lay between the germline ends. The CDR3 has 16 residues. CDR1 is MDHEN, CDR2 SYDVKM, per germline. CDR3 loop: CASIPSGGTFLTEAFF. The CDR3 nucleotides are TGTGCCAGCATCCCTTCTGGTGGGACATTCCTCACTGAAGCTTTCTTT.

This clone was counted once. This chain uses TRBV12-1 with TRBJ2-3; the D call TRBD2 from the table was never checked on the DNA. TRBV12-1 is a documented pseudogene. The CDR3 extends over 18 amino acids. The CDR3 DNA reads TGTGCCAGCAGGGAGCATTGTCAATTAATTGCGCGCACAGATACGCAGTATTTT. It yields the protein CASREHCQLIARTDTQYF.

This clone was seen just once. J is TRBJ2-1 and V is TRBV5-5; 10 bases agree with TRBD2. CDR3 length equals 16 residues. Losses at the gene ends were 0 bases for V and 8 bases for J; bases not matched to a gene: 8. The germline gives CDR1 SGHKS, CDR2 YYEKEE (reference sequence). The CDR3 sequence is CASSLVSSGSYHEQFF. CDR3 in DNA: TGTGCCAGCAGCTTGGTTTCTAGCGGGAGTTACCATGAGCAGTTCTTC.

The J gene is TRBJ1-2, the V gene TRBV5-5; D call uncertain. V was trimmed by 3 bases and J by 7 bases, leaving 13 bases between them. There are 13 residues in the CDR3. The germline gives CDR1 SGHKS, CDR2 YYEKEE (reference sequence). The CDR3 loop reads CASSSRGISGYTF. The DNA for the CDR3 is TGTGCCAGCAGCTCCCGCGGGATTTCTGGCTACACCTTC.

The chain's CDR3 is CATALGTSGGRADTQYF. DNA of the CDR3: TGTGCCACCGCCCTCGGGACTAGCGGGGGGAGGGCAGATACGCAGTATTTT. The gene calls are TRBV24-1 and TRBJ2-3, with 15 bases matching TRBD2. This CDR3 spans 17 amino acids. V lost 9 bases and J lost 4; bases outside the gene matches: 10. Germline V gene data show CDR1 as KGHDR and CDR2 as SFDVKD.

This clone was counted ten times or more. This rearrangement joins TRBV6-2 or TRBV6-3 to TRBJ1-5; tentatively, D is TRBD1 (6 bases). Germline CDR1 reads MNHEY; CDR2 reads SVGEGT. The CDR3 has 12 amino acids. V lost 4 bases and J lost 15, with 16 bases in between. Here the CDR3 DNA reads TGTGCCAGCAGTTGGTTTGGGCAGGGGCGGCATTTT. Protein sequence: CASSWFGQGRHF.

This clone has just a few counts. The chain combines TRBV11-2 with TRBJ1-2, with TRBD1 identical over 7 bases. The trim removed 7 bases at V and 3 bases at J, leaving 20 bases unmatched. The CDR3 spans 18 residues. The germline CDR1 and CDR2 sequences are SGHAT and FQNNGV. Here the CDR3 DNA reads TGTGCCAGCACGAACCCGACAGGGTTGAGTATTCGGGACTATGGCTACACCTTC. Residues: CASTNPTGLSIRDYGYTF.